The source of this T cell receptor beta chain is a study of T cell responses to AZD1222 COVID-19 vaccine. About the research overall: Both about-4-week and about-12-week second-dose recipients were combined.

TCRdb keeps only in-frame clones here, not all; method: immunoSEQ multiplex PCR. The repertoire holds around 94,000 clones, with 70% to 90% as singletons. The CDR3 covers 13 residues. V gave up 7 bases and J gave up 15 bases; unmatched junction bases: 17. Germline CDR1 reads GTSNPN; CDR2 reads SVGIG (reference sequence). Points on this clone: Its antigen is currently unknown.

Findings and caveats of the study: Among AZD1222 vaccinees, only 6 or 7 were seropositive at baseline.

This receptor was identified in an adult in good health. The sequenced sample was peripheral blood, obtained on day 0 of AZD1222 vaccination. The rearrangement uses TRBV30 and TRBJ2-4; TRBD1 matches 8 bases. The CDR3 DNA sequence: TGTGCCTCCAACTTTAGGACAGGGAACCGACGGTACTTC. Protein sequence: CASNFRTGNRRYF.